The rows below give T cell receptor beta chains drawn from one sample of a study of T cell repertoires in cytomegalovirus infection. TCRdb redid the calling of the reads with MiXCR, one entry per CDR3 protein. The repertoire holds 740,000 or so distinct CDR3 sequences, with about 40% as singletons. Sequenced sample: PBMCs. Receptor source: a human donor in good health (CMV status not recorded). Some clones in this sample may be carry-over from other donors' samples. Both conserved end residues are part of each CDR3. Each record gives: V gene, J gene, clone size, D gene, CDR3 protein, CDR3 DNA. The D gene is left open where the match is weak. Rows give clone size only sometimes, using once, few, many, or a class for an expanded clone.

>TRBV5-6|TRBJ2-6|NA|NA
CASRLRGANVLTF
TGTGCCAGTAGACTGAGGGGGGCCAACGTCCTGACTTTC
>TRBV7-6|TRBJ2-1|many|TRBD2
CASSSRWTSGYNEQFF
TGTGCCAGCAGCTCCCGGTGGACTAGCGGATACAATGAGCAGTTCTTC
>TRBV7-2|TRBJ1-1|many|NA
CASSFTRNTEAFF
TGTGCCAGCAGCTTTACGAGAAACACTGAAGCTTTCTTT
>TRBV24-1|TRBJ1-2|NA|NA
CATSEGLNYGYTF
TGTGCCACCAGTGAAGGACTGAACTATGGCTACACCTTC
>TRBV7-4|TRBJ1-2|NA|NA
CASSPRASTYNYGYTF
TGTGCCAGCAGCCCCAGAGCCTCCACTTATAACTATGGCTACACCTTC
>TRBV7-2|TRBJ1-5|few|NA
CASSQPGQQPQHF
TGTGCCAGCAGCCAGCCGGGGCAACAGCCCCAGCATTTT
>TRBV6-2/TRBV6-3|TRBJ2-1|once|NA
CASSGRLGGRSEQFF
TGTGCCAGCAGTGGCAGACTAGGGGGGAGGAGTGAGCAGTTCTTC
>TRBV28|TRBJ2-1|NA|TRBD2
CASSSGFSGGNEQFF
TGTGCCAGCAGTTCAGGGTTTAGCGGGGGCAATGAGCAGTTCTTC
>TRBV4-1|TRBJ2-1|many|NA
CASSPPGHNEQFF
TGCGCCAGCAGCCCGCCCGGTCACAATGAGCAGTTCTTC
>TRBV6-1|TRBJ2-7|few|NA
CASSNNRYDPYEQYF
TGTGCCAGCAGTAATAATCGCTACGACCCCTACGAGCAGTACTTC
>TRBV27|TRBJ2-7|NA|NA
CASSDPGVEQYF
TGTGCCAGCTCTGATCCGGGGGTCGAGCAGTACTTC
>TRBV7-8|TRBJ2-7|few|NA
CASSWFETARLDF
TGTGCCAGCAGCTGGTTCGAAACAGCACGGTTGGACTTC
>TRBV28|TRBJ2-1|NA|NA
CATSIEPTEQFF
TGTGCCACATCAATAGAGCCGACCGAGCAGTTCTTC
>TRBV6-1|TRBJ1-1|few|NA
CASSVTRNTEAFF
TGTGCCAGCAGTGTAACAAGGAACACTGAAGCTTTCTTT
>TRBV18|TRBJ1-5|NA|NA
CASSRQGDSQPQHF
TGTGCCAGCTCACGGCAGGGAGACAGTCAGCCCCAGCATTTT
>TRBV7-2|TRBJ2-3|many|NA
CASSLDGATDTQYF
TGTGCCAGCAGCTTAGACGGGGCCACAGATACGCAGTATTTT
>TRBV10-3|TRBJ2-5|few|NA
CAISPDDQETQYF
TGTGCCATCAGTCCGGACGACCAAGAGACCCAGTACTTC
>TRBV20-1|TRBJ1-5|NA|NA
CSAMGHSNSNQPQHF
TGCAGTGCTATGGGACATTCAAATAGCAATCAGCCCCAGCATTTT
>TRBV19|TRBJ2-1|NA|NA
CASSIPGAIGEQFF
TGTGCCAGTAGTATCCCAGGGGCTATCGGTGAGCAGTTCTTC
>TRBV7-6|TRBJ2-1|few|NA
CASGPGGNEQFF
TGTGCCAGTGGACCAGGCGGCAATGAGCAGTTCTTC
>TRBV7-2|TRBJ2-3|many|TRBD2
CASSDPMLAGGGTDTQYF
TGTGCCAGCAGCGATCCCATGCTAGCGGGAGGAGGTACAGATACGCAGTATTTT
>TRBV20-1|TRBJ2-1|NA|TRBD2
CSALYILAGGQNEQFF
TGCAGTGCTCTCTACATCCTAGCGGGGGGGCAAAATGAGCAGTTCTTC
>TRBV12-3/TRBV12-4|TRBJ1-6|few|TRBD1
CASSPRTGSNSPLHF
TGTGCCAGCAGCCCTAGGACAGGGAGTAATTCACCCCTCCACTTT
>TRBV7-2|TRBJ2-3|many|NA
CASSLDGRADTQYF
TGTGCCAGCAGCTTAGACGGCAGGGCAGATACGCAGTATTTT
>TRBV20-1|TRBJ1-6|few|NA
CSARIGRGFHF
TGCAGTGCTAGAATTGGCCGAGGATTCCACTTT
>TRBV28|TRBJ2-7|few|NA
CASSLVGATSYEQYF
TGTGCCAGCAGTTTGGTTGGGGCAACATCCTACGAGCAGTACTTC
>TRBV6-6|TRBJ2-3|NA|NA
CASSYGYGTDTQYF
TGTGCCAGCAGTTACGGGTACGGCACAGATACGCAGTATTTT
>TRBV7-6|TRBJ2-3|NA|TRBD1
CASSYDRGAADTQYF
TGTGCCAGCAGCTACGACAGGGGAGCGGCAGATACGCAGTATTTT
>TRBV28|TRBJ1-5|NA|NA
CASSIQGGNQPQHF
TGTGCCAGCAGTATCCAGGGTGGCAATCAGCCCCAGCATTTT
>TRBV7-2|TRBJ2-3|many|TRBD2
CASSLTSGSRDTQYF
TGTGCCAGCAGCTTAACTAGCGGGAGTAGGGATACGCAGTATTTT
>TRBV11-2|TRBJ2-7|NA|NA
CASSLGGAIYEQYF
TGTGCCAGCAGTTTGGGGGGGGCCATCTACGAGCAGTACTTC
>TRBV7-9|TRBJ2-4|few|NA
CASSSTPTGAKNIQYF
TGTGCCAGCAGCTCCACTCCAACAGGGGCCAAAAACATTCAGTACTTC
>TRBV30|TRBJ1-5|NA|NA
CAWTGGPNQPQHF
TGTGCCTGGACGGGCGGACCCAATCAGCCCCAGCATTTT
>TRBV19|TRBJ2-1|NA|TRBD2
CASKTSGGRNEQFF
TGTGCCAGCAAGACTAGCGGGGGGAGGAATGAGCAGTTCTTC
>TRBV7-2|TRBJ2-7|many|NA
CASSQGAGGLPYF
TGTGCCAGCAGCCAGGGGGCGGGAGGTCTACCGTACTTC
>TRBV12-3/TRBV12-4|TRBJ2-3|NA|TRBD2
CASSPRLAGATDTQYF
TGTGCCAGTTCCCCGAGACTAGCGGGAGCCACAGATACGCAGTATTTT
>TRBV24-1|TRBJ2-1|few|TRBD2
CATALAGPYNEQFF
TGTGCCACCGCGCTAGCGGGGCCCTACAATGAGCAGTTCTTC
>TRBV12-5|TRBJ1-2|few|NA
CASGLDPRGSPYTF
TGTGCTAGTGGTTTGGACCCTCGAGGGTCTCCCTACACCTTC
>TRBV7-8|TRBJ1-5|few|TRBD1
CASSPRPGQGAIQPQHF
TGTGCCAGCAGCCCCCGACCGGGACAGGGGGCTATTCAGCCCCAGCATTTT
>TRBV27|TRBJ1-6|few|NA
CASSDDSYNSPLHF
TGTGCCAGCAGTGATGACTCCTATAATTCACCCCTCCACTTT
>TRBV14|TRBJ2-2|NA|TRBD1
CASSRTGQPTGELFF
TGTGCCAGCAGCCGGACGGGACAGCCCACCGGGGAGCTGTTTTTT
>TRBV28|TRBJ2-7|NA|NA
CASSLSRGHNFF
TGTGCCAGCAGTTTGTCACGGGGACATAATTTCTTC
>TRBV12-3/TRBV12-4|TRBJ1-2|NA|NA
CASSPDPMRGYTF
TGTGCCAGCAGTCCAGACCCCATGCGGGGCTACACCTTC
>TRBV12-3/TRBV12-4|TRBJ1-2|NA|NA
CASSLASQRNYGYTF
TGTGCCAGCAGCCTAGCCTCACAGAGAAACTATGGCTACACCTTC